One sample yielded the 16 T cell receptor beta chains listed below, sequenced in a study of blood T cells in healthy people across ages. Using a J-beta primer mix together with a sample-barcoded 5' primer, a second PCR was run for roughly 6 to 11 cycles. MiXCR, run by TCRdb on the 5' RACE reads, gives a single entry per CDR3 protein. The data hold about 1.1 million distinct CDR3 sequences, with around two fifths observed a single time. The sample consisted of blood. These receptors were taken from a man aged 18-30 years in good health.

This clonotype appeared a few times. The chain has TRBV12-3 or TRBV12-4 and TRBJ2-1, with 8 bases fitting TRBD2. This CDR3 comprises 14 residues. J lost 6 bases, V lost 5 bases, and 6 bases had no gene match. CDR3: CASSTYGGANEQFF. CDR3 nucleotides: TGTGCCAGCAGTACTTACGGGGGGGCCAATGAGCAGTTCTTC.

This clonotype was seen a handful of times. The rearrangement uses TRBV19 and TRBJ1-5; 8 bases are shared with TRBD1. The V gene's germline CDR1 is LNHDA and CDR2 SQIVND (reference sequence). Trimming removed 8 bases from V and 6 bases from J; junction bases left unmatched: 9. The CDR3 length is 14 residues. CDR3 in DNA: TGTGCCAGTCACTCCGACAGGGGCAGTCAGCCCCAGCATTTT. Translating gives CASHSDRGSQPQHF.

This clonotype appeared a few times. The chain recombines TRBV12-3 or TRBV12-4 with TRBJ2-4; D not certain. This CDR3 spans 14 amino acids. Deletions cut 3 bases from V and 8 bases from J, with 14 bases between. The CDR3 sequence is CASSFHLNWDIQYF. The DNA of the CDR3 is TGTGCCAGCAGTTTTCACCTAAATTGGGACATTCAGTACTTC.

CDR3 sequence: CASSSSSTQGADYGYTF. The CDR3 region has the DNA TGTGCCAGCAGTTCGTCGTCCACACAGGGGGCTGACTATGGCTACACCTTC. V usage is TRBV12-3 or TRBV12-4 and J usage is TRBJ1-2; TRBD1 matches 9 bases. Trimming removed 4 bases from V and 3 bases from J; junction bases left unmatched: 12. This CDR3 contains 17 residues.

This chain links TRBV4-3 with TRBJ2-4; no reliable D call. The CDR3 has 14 amino acids. V lost 5 bases and J lost 0, with 8 bases in between. CDR1 LGHNA and CDR2 YSLEER come from the germline V gene. The CDR3 DNA reads TGCGCCAGCAGCTCTAATTTAGCCAAAAACATTCAGTACTTC. The encoded protein is CASSSNLAKNIQYF.

This clonotype is a singleton in its sample. As DNA, the CDR3 is TGTGCCAGCAGCGACAAACCGGGGATACAGCCCCAGCATTTT. Its translation: CASSDKPGIQPQHF. The rearrangement joins TRBV2 to TRBJ1-5; D is ambiguous. This CDR3 has 14 amino acids. Germline-derived CDR1 and CDR2 are SNHLY and FYNNEI. Trimming took 6 bases from V and 7 from J, leaving 16 bases between them.

The chain recombines TRBV20-1 with TRBJ1-1; maybe TRBD1 (5 bases). Per germline, CDR1 DFQATT and CDR2 SNEGSKA (reference sequence). The CDR3 length is 13 residues. CDR3 sequence reads: CIPQQGGNTEAFF. In DNA form, the CDR3 reads TGCATCCCCCAGCAGGGCGGGAACACTGAAGCTTTCTTT.

The chain uses TRBV4-3 and TRBJ1-6; perhaps TRBD1 as D (6 bases). Germline loops: CDR1 LGHNA, CDR2 YSLEER. This CDR3 spans 16 amino acids. Between the trimmed V and J ends, which lost 4 bases and 9 bases, there was a span of 19 bases. CDR3 nucleotides: TGCGCCAGCAGCCTTTCGGTTCCGGGGGCAGGTTCACCCCTCCACTTT. This codes for CASSLSVPGAGSPLHF.

This clonotype has a handful of counts. For the CDR3, the DNA is TGTGCCAGCAGCCTCGGGACAGGATCTACGGATGAGCAGTTCTTC. This sequence encodes CASSLGTGSTDEQFF. The chain uses TRBV7-6 and TRBJ2-1; 8 bases line up with TRBD1. Germline CDR1 and CDR2: SGHVS and FNYEAQ. Unmatched junction bases numbered 11, after V lost 5 bases and J lost 8 bases. The CDR3 totals 15 residues.

J is TRBJ1-4 and V is TRBV20-1; D is uncertain. Trimming removed 0 bases at V and 4 bases at J, with 15 bases between. The CDR3 length is 16 residues. Germline values: CDR1 DFQATT, CDR2 SNEGSKA (reference sequence). CDR3: CSARDLYVVNNEKLFF. In DNA, the CDR3 is TGCAGTGCTAGAGATCTTTACGTGGTCAATAATGAAAAACTGTTTTTT.

The chain joins TRBV4-1 to TRBJ2-1; the D call may be TRBD1 or TRBD2 (5 bases each). The length of the CDR3 is 15 residues. Deletions cut 2 bases from V and 4 bases from J, with 12 bases between. The germline V gene encodes CDR1 MGHRA and CDR2 YSYEKL. The CDR3 nucleotides read TGCGCCAGCAGCCAATACGGGACGGAGTACAATGAGCAGTTCTTC. It encodes CASSQYGTEYNEQFF.

The chain is built from TRBV2 and TRBJ1-4, with D possibly being TRBD1 (6 bases). The CDR3 extends over 14 amino acids. From germline, CDR1 is SNHLY and CDR2 FYNNEI. Trimming shortened V by 10 bases and J by 5 bases, and 17 bases separated the two germline ends. The CDR3 reads CATRTAQGNEKLFF. The CDR3 nucleotides read TGTGCCACCAGGACAGCCCAAGGAAATGAAAAACTGTTTTTT.

The gene calls are TRBV6-2 or TRBV6-3 and TRBJ1-1; weak D call: TRBD1 (5 bases). There are 13 residues in the CDR3. Germline V gene sequence: CDR1 MNHEY, CDR2 SVGEGT. V lost 5 bases and J 6 bases, leaving 13 bases between the germline ends. CDR3 in amino acids: CASSLNQGSEAFF. In DNA form, the CDR3 reads TGTGCCAGCAGTCTGAACCAGGGTTCTGAAGCTTTCTTT.

As regards this clonotype: Germline and junction disagree at one end, which may indicate a read error. CDR3 in amino acids: CASSYSGRGRNVQTF. The CDR3, as DNA: TGTGCCAGCAGTTACTCCGGCAGAGGCCGGAACGTCCAGACTTTC. V and J are TRBV6-2 or TRBV6-3 and TRBJ2-6; D is unclear. The CDR3 is 15 residues long. Germline values: CDR1 MNHEY, CDR2 SVGEGT.

This clonotype was counted a few times. This rearrangement joins TRBV20-1 to TRBJ1-2, with TRBD1 as a possible D gene (5 bases). This CDR3 has 16 residues. Trimming pared 0 bases from V and 1 base from J, leaving 15 bases between. The germline V gene encodes CDR1 DFQATT and CDR2 SNEGSKA (reference sequence). CDR3 in amino acids: CSAREAAGTYNYGYTF. Here the CDR3 DNA reads TGCAGTGCTAGAGAGGCGGCAGGGACCTATAACTATGGCTACACCTTC.

The CDR3 loop reads CASSAGGASTDTQYF. The CDR3 coding sequence is TGTGCCAGCAGCGCGGGGGGGGCGAGCACAGATACGCAGTATTTT. This rearrangement joins TRBV11-2 to TRBJ2-3; 9 bases align to TRBD2. Germline V lookup: CDR1 SGHAT, CDR2 FQNNGV. Unmatched junction bases numbered 3, after V lost 5 bases and J lost 0 bases. This CDR3 contains 15 residues.